This TCR beta chain stems from a study of CD8+ T cells in alopecia areata. As for treatment: oral pan-JAK inhibitor, 5-10 mg twice daily. Extraction of RNA preceded its reverse transcription into cDNA, which served as the sequencing template. The repertoire was sequenced with immunoSEQ multiplex PCR; TCRdb's copy has only in-frame clones and lacks some. The data contain around 60,000 clones, 35% to 55% of them seen just once; the ten biggest clones take up 20%. General study findings and limits: Because one nonresponder was included, the link of baseline CD8+ expansion to response is considered uncertain. Possibly as an HLA-related effect, TCR sharing across patients appeared less clear than in mice. Lesional scalp exceeded normal scalp in clonality, especially in alopecia totalis/universalis.

Germline loops: CDR1 GTSNPN, CDR2 SVGIG (reference sequence). The CDR3 totals 12 residues. V was pared by 3 bases and J by 0 bases, with 5 bases between. In this sample, this clone turned up a few times. Its antigen is not known. The chain combines TRBV30 with TRBJ1-1; no clear D gene. Sequenced here: CD8+ T cells sorted from blood, sampled at approximately week 37, from a patient treated with tofacitinib. This clonotype was obtained from a human donor with alopecia areata. This CDR3 is CAWRSLNTEAFF. CDR3 bases: TGTGCCTGGAGGTCATTGAACACTGAAGCTTTCTTT.